One and the same sample provided the 20 T cell receptor beta chains below, sequenced in a study of cytomegalovirus exposure and HLA in healthy donors. Amplification used 60 Vbeta primers and 13 Jbeta primers. Profiling relied on immunoSEQ multiplex PCR, and the TCRdb table lists in-frame clones only, not all of them. The sample has 150,000 to 200,000 clones. The sample taken for sequencing was PBMCs. The receptor set was obtained from a woman in her late teens or twenties in good health and CMV-seropositive.

The V call is TRBV5-6, the J call TRBJ1-4; no definite D call. CDR1 is SGHDT, CDR2 YYEEEE, per germline. V gave up 6 bases and J gave up 2 bases, with 11 bases separating them. This CDR3 region has 14 residues. CDR3: CASKIPGTNEKLFF. The CDR3 DNA follows: TGTGCCAGCAAGATCCCGGGGACTAATGAAAAACTGTTTTTT.

The chain is built from TRBV6-5 and TRBJ2-2; D perhaps matches TRBD2 (7 bases). The CDR3 contains 15 residues. V shed 1 base and J shed 7 bases, with 13 bases lying between them. CDR1 is MNHEY and CDR2 is SVGAGI in the germline V gene. For the CDR3, the DNA is TGTGCCAGCAGTTACTTTACAGGGAGGGGCGGGGAGCTGTTTTTT. It yields the protein CASSYFTGRGGELFF.

This rearrangement joins TRBV30 to TRBJ1-5; the match to TRBD1 covers 9 bases. The germline gives CDR1 GTSNPN, CDR2 SVGIG (reference sequence). The CDR3 extends over 16 amino acids. J was trimmed by 9 bases and V by 2 bases; bases with no gene match: 14. The CDR3 DNA sequence: TGTGCCTGGAGTATTCCCGGGACAGGGTTTTCTCGGCCCCAGCATTTT. Amino acid sequence: CAWSIPGTGFSRPQHF. Full variable domain (rest looked up from reference TRBV30 and TRBJ1-5): SQTIHQWPATLVQPVGSPLSLECTVEGTSNPNLYWYRQAAGRGLQLLFYSVGIGQISSEVPQNLSASRPQDRQFILSSKKLLLSDSGFYLCAWSIPGTGFSRPQHFGDGTRLSIL.

The rearrangement links TRBV7-2 to TRBJ1-6, with D perhaps TRBD1 (6 bases). This CDR3 comprises 16 residues. Germline CDR1 SGHTA, CDR2 FQGNSA. Between the trimmed V and J ends, which lost 5 bases and 6 bases, there was a span of 17 bases. The CDR3 DNA is TGTGCCAGCAGCGCGGGGGGCTCGTACGGTAATTCACCCCTCCACTTT. Translated, it gives CASSAGGSYGNSPLHF. The full variable domain, rest sourced from reference TRBV7-2 and TRBJ1-6, is GAGVSQSPSNKVTEKGKDVELRCDPISGHTALYWYRQSLGQGLEFLIYFQGNSAPDKSGLPSDRFSAERTGGSVSTLTIQRTQQEDSAVYLCASSAGGSYGNSPLHFGNGTRLTVT.

This sequence joins TRBV7-9 and TRBJ2-1, with a possible D match to TRBD2 (7 bases). With 3 bases removed from V and 2 bases from J, the gap between germline ends came to 11 bases. Germline V gives CDR1 SEHNR, CDR2 FQNEAQ (reference sequence). The CDR3 runs 15 residues. This CDR3 is CASSFEGGAYNEQFF. The CDR3 nucleotides read TGTGCCAGCAGCTTTGAGGGGGGGGCCTACAATGAGCAGTTCTTC.

The chain couples TRBV5-4 to TRBJ1-2, with 8 bases that match TRBD1. This CDR3 has 15 residues. Trimming cost V 2 bases and J 2 bases; bases outside gene matches: 5. The germline V gene encodes CDR1 SGHNT and CDR2 YYREEE (reference sequence). The CDR3 reads CASSFRGQGNYGYTF. Written as DNA, the CDR3 is TGTGCCAGCAGCTTCAGAGGACAGGGCAACTATGGCTACACCTTC.

This chain joins TRBV4-1 and TRBJ2-4, with D hard to call. The germline CDR1 and CDR2 sequences are MGHRA and YSYEKL. V lost 0 bases to trimming and J lost 9 bases, with 9 bases between them. The CDR3 covers 13 residues. The chain's CDR3 is CASSQEVDFIQYF. The CDR3 region has the DNA TGCGCCAGCAGCCAAGAAGTTGACTTCATTCAGTACTTC.

The chain has TRBV7-9 and TRBJ2-1, with D unclear. This CDR3 contains 11 residues. Trimming removed 5 bases from V and 7 bases from J, with 6 bases in between. Looked up from germline, CDR1 is SEHNR and CDR2 is FQNEAQ (reference sequence). CDR3 DNA sequence: TGTGCCAGCAGCCTATTAAATGAGCAGTTCTTC. Residues: CASSLLNEQFF.

Concerning this clone itself: The sample contains more than one DNA sequence encoding this CDR3. This sequence joins TRBV18 and TRBJ1-1; D may be TRBD1 (5 bases). Germline V gene lookup returns CDR1 KGHSH and CDR2 LQKENI. Trimming left V 3 bases short and J 2 bases short, with 10 bases between. This CDR3 has 14 residues. For the CDR3, the DNA is TGTGCCAGCTCACCTTCGGGGGGTAACACTGAAGCTTTCTTT. It codes for CASSPSGGNTEAFF.

This chain joins TRBV13 and TRBJ1-1, with 10 positions matching TRBD1. CDR3 size: 13 residues. The V gene end was trimmed by 6 bases and the J gene end by 5 bases; junction bases not matched to a gene: 3. The germline V gene has CDR1 PRHDT and CDR2 FYEKMQ (reference sequence). CDR3 DNA: TGTGCCAGCAGTGACAGGGGGCCGACTGAAGCTTTCTTT. It translates to CASSDRGPTEAFF.

The rearrangement links TRBV11-3 to TRBJ1-6; 9 bases are a match to TRBD1. J lost 7 bases, V lost 4 bases, and 8 bases had no gene match. The CDR3 contains 16 residues. The V gene's germline CDR1 is SGHNT and CDR2 YENEEA. CDR3 in DNA: TGTGCCAGCAGCTCGGCCGGGACAGGGAGAAATTCACCCCTCCACTTT. Translated: CASSSAGTGRNSPLHF.

About this clone itself: The sample holds other DNA sequences that translate to the same CDR3. V gene TRBV5-1 combines with J gene TRBJ2-5; D is unclear. The CDR3 consists of 12 residues. Germline V gene lookup returns CDR1 SGHRS and CDR2 YFSETQ. The V end lost 4 bases, the J end lost 2 bases, and 6 bases lay between the germline ends. CDR3: CASSLPQETQYF. In DNA form, the CDR3 reads TGCGCCAGCAGCCTCCCGCAAGAGACCCAGTACTTC.

The CDR3 is CASPGGTDTQYF. Written as DNA, the CDR3 is TGTGCCAGCCCGGGTGGCACAGATACGCAGTATTTT. The chain couples TRBV15 to TRBJ2-3; no clear D. Germline V CDR1 and CDR2: LNHNV, YYDKDF (reference sequence). Trimming removed 10 bases from V and 1 base from J, with 9 bases in between. The CDR3 contains 12 residues.

The chain employs TRBV9 and TRBJ2-1, with TRBD1 matching over 8 bases. The V segment lost 3 bases and the J segment 2 bases; nucleotides outside the gene matches: 4. Germline loops: CDR1 SGDLS, CDR2 YYNGEE. The CDR3 covers 15 residues. In DNA, the CDR3 is TGTGCCAGCAGCGCATGGACAGGGACCTACAATGAGCAGTTCTTC. Protein sequence: CASSAWTGTYNEQFF.

The chain has TRBV4-1 and TRBJ2-5; 11 bases map to TRBD2. Germline-derived CDR1 and CDR2 are MGHRA and YSYEKL. V shed 4 bases and J 1 base; nucleotides not matched to a gene: 2. This CDR3 region has 15 residues. For the CDR3, the DNA is TGCGCCAGCAGCCGGACTAGCGGGTTCCAAGAGACCCAGTACTTC. Amino acids: CASSRTSGFQETQYF.

The genes are TRBV7-2 and TRBJ2-3, with D possibly TRBD2 on 6 matching bases. V lost 4 bases and J 0 bases, leaving 8 bases between the germline ends. The CDR3 is made up of 14 amino acids. Germline assignment: CDR1 SGHTA and CDR2 FQGNSA. The CDR3 region is CASSWGESTDTQYF. The CDR3 coding sequence is TGTGCCAGCAGCTGGGGGGAAAGCACAGATACGCAGTATTTT.

The chain recombines TRBV19 with TRBJ1-5; weak D call: TRBD1 (6 bases). V was trimmed by 1 base and J by 5 bases, leaving 9 bases between them. The CDR3 contains 14 residues. Germline assignment: CDR1 LNHDA and CDR2 SQIVND (reference sequence). The CDR3 DNA is TGTGCCAGTAGTATAGGGGGGGGCTATCAGCCCCAGCATTTT. Translated, it gives CASSIGGGYQPQHF.

The chain employs TRBV28 and TRBJ2-7; 9 positions match TRBD1. Germline CDR1 and CDR2: MDHEN and SYDVKM. This CDR3 has 16 amino acids. Losses at the gene ends were 5 bases for V and 5 bases for J; bases not matched to a gene: 13. The DNA for the CDR3 is TGTGCCAGCAGTCCCCCCCCCGGGACAGGGATCGACGAGCAGTACTTC. Protein product: CASSPPPGTGIDEQYF.

The V gene is TRBV5-5, the J gene TRBJ2-2, with 9 bases lining up with TRBD2. The CDR3 spans 18 residues. The germline CDR1 and CDR2 sequences are SGHKS and YYEKEE (reference sequence). Trimming at V came to 3 bases and at J to 7 bases, leaving 16 bases not matched to a gene. The CDR3 region is CASSSADLRTSENGELFF. The CDR3 DNA is TGTGCCAGCAGCTCCGCCGACCTAAGGACTAGCGAAAACGGGGAGCTGTTTTTT.

The rearrangement uses TRBV2 and TRBJ1-4, with a possible D match to TRBD1 (5 bases). V lost 4 bases, J lost 7 bases, and 16 bases lay in between. The CDR3 runs to 15 residues. CDR1 and CDR2 from the germline V gene are SNHLY and FYNNEI. The CDR3 is CASSVDRGAGEKLFF. In nucleotides, the CDR3 is TGTGCCAGCAGTGTAGATAGGGGTGCCGGTGAAAAACTGTTTTTT.